This is a list of T cell receptor beta chains from one sample in a study of control samples from healthy donors and cancer patients. TCRdb's table, derived via immunoSEQ multiplex PCR, lists solely in-frame clones and lacks some. The top ten clones hold roughly 6.4% of a sample with a few hundred thousand clones, 75% to 95% of them seen once. Sequenced: PBMCs. These receptors came from a man aged 35-49 years with head and neck cancer. The CDR3 runs from the conserved cysteine through the conserved F or W. Each record gives: D gene, clone size, J gene, V gene, CDR3 length, CDR3 protein, CDR3 DNA. D genes are given only for firm matches. A row's size may be missing; if present it is once, few, many or a size class.

>.|.|TRBJ2-3|TRBV4-1|16
CASSQSGTVSTDTQYF
TGCGCCAGCAGCCAAAGCGGGACAGTTAGCACAGATACGCAGTATTTT
>.|.|TRBJ2-7|TRBV29-1|11
CSVELNYEQYF
TGCAGCGTTGAACTGAACTACGAGCAGTACTTC
>.|.|TRBJ1-1|TRBV9|16
CASSPSRGPMNTEAFF
TGTGCCAGCAGCCCCTCCAGGGGACCCATGAACACTGAAGCTTTCTTT
>.|once|TRBJ2-3|TRBV11-3|14
CASSLTQGGDTQYF
TGTGCCAGCAGCTTGACGCAGGGGGGAGATACGCAGTATTTT
>TRBD1|.|TRBJ1-5|TRBV28|14
CASSGGQVNQPQHF
TGTGCCAGCAGTGGAGGACAGGTTAATCAGCCCCAGCATTTT
>.|once|TRBJ2-1|TRBV7-2|16
CASSLGPGKRYNEQFF
TGTGCCAGCAGCTTAGGTCCCGGGAAAAGATACAATGAGCAGTTCTTC
>TRBD2|.|TRBJ2-2|TRBV28|16
CASRVTSGGVAGELFF
TGTGCCAGCAGAGTTACTAGCGGGGGTGTCGCCGGGGAGCTGTTTTTT
>.|.|TRBJ1-2|TRBV7-2|13
CASSLPGTYGYTF
TGTGCCAGCAGCTTACCGGGAACCTATGGCTACACCTTC
>.|.|TRBJ1-4|TRBV2|15
CASSTGATLTEKLFF
TGTGCCAGCAGTACCGGGGCCACCTTGACAGAAAAACTGTTTTTT
>.|.|TRBJ1-2|TRBV3-1/TRBV3-2|16
CASSQGVRDGNYGYTF
TGTGCCAGCAGCCAAGGGGTGCGGGACGGAAACTATGGCTACACCTTC
>.|.|TRBJ1-5|TRBV19|15
CASSIEGYSNQPQHF
TGTGCCAGTAGTATAGAAGGGTATAGCAATCAGCCCCAGCATTTT
>.|.|TRBJ1-1|TRBV30|14
CAWKAIGGRTEAFF
TGTGCCTGGAAGGCAATCGGGGGGCGAACTGAAGCTTTCTTT
>.|once|TRBJ2-2|TRBV4-1|15
CASSQEGADTGELFF
TGCGCCAGCAGCCAAGAGGGGGCGGACACCGGGGAGCTGTTTTTT
>.|.|TRBJ2-5|TRBV6-2/TRBV6-3|15
CASSYSLTGQEIQYF
TGTGCCAGCAGTTACTCGCTGACAGGTCAAGAGATCCAGTACTTC
>TRBD2|.|TRBJ2-1|TRBV9|14
CASSATGGSNEQFF
TGTGCCAGCAGCGCAACCGGGGGGAGCAATGAGCAGTTCTTC
>TRBD2|.|TRBJ2-3|TRBV2|18
CASRRRTSGEGSTDTQYF
TGTGCCAGCAGAAGAAGGACTAGCGGGGAAGGGAGCACAGATACGCAGTATTTT
>.|.|TRBJ2-1|TRBV15|12
CATSRLENEQFF
TGTGCCACCAGCAGACTAGAAAATGAGCAGTTCTTC
>.|.|TRBJ1-5|TRBV4-1|15
CASSQTPTGNQPQHF
TGCGCCAGCAGCCAAACCCCGACCGGTAATCAGCCCCAGCATTTT
>.|.|TRBJ2-7|TRBV28|13
CASSLGVDYEQYF
TGTGCCAGCAGTTTAGGGGTCGACTACGAGCAGTACTTC
>.|.|TRBJ2-5|TRBV7-9|14
CASSFVGAGETQYF
TGTGCCAGCAGCTTCGTGGGTGCGGGAGAGACCCAGTACTTC
>.|.|TRBJ1-1|TRBV15|12
CATSGGDTEAFF
TGTGCCACCTCTGGGGGAGACACTGAAGCTTTCTTT
>.|once|TRBJ1-1|TRBV5-6|13
CASSLFPQPEAFF
TGTGCCAGCAGTTTGTTCCCTCAGCCTGAAGCTTTCTTT
>.|.|TRBJ1-5|TRBV20-1|13
CSASMGQHQPQHF
TGCAGTGCTAGTATGGGTCAGCATCAGCCCCAGCATTTT
>TRBD1|.|TRBJ1-1|TRBV7-2|14
CASSSDSRGTEAFF
TGTGCCAGCAGCTCGGACAGCAGGGGGACTGAAGCTTTCTTT
>.|.|TRBJ2-7|TRBV10-1|10
CASRLRFQYF
TGCGCCAGCAGGCTTCGATTTCAGTACTTC
>.|few|TRBJ1-1|TRBV12-3/TRBV12-4|13
CASSFEGWGEAFF
TGTGCCAGCAGTTTTGAGGGGTGGGGTGAAGCTTTCTTT
>.|.|TRBJ2-7|TRBV21-1|15
CASTKNRQDSYEQYF
TGTGCCAGCACCAAGAACCGACAGGACTCCTACGAGCAGTACTTC
>.|.|TRBJ2-5|TRBV7-9|13
CASSLVGQETQYF
TGTGCCAGCAGCTTAGTCGGCCAAGAGACCCAGTACTTC
>.|few|TRBJ2-6|TRBV11-2|15
CASSSSRSGANVLTF
TGTGCCAGCAGCTCCTCACGCTCTGGGGCCAACGTCCTGACTTTC
>.|once|TRBJ1-2|TRBV19|12
CASSMGHYGYTF
TGTGCCAGTAGTATGGGGCACTATGGCTACACCTTC
>TRBD1|.|TRBJ2-7|TRBV5-1|15
CASSLLQGEHYEQYF
TGCGCCAGCAGCTTGTTACAGGGGGAACACTACGAGCAGTACTTC
>TRBD1|few|TRBJ2-7|TRBV6-5|15
CASSYGTGSSYEQYF
TGTGCCAGCAGTTACGGGACAGGGAGCTCCTACGAGCAGTACTTC
>.|.|TRBJ1-1|TRBV11-1|15
CASSLPRVVNTEAFF
TGTGCCAGCAGCCTCCCTAGGGTCGTGAACACTGAAGCTTTCTTT